This is a list of T cell receptor beta chains from one sample in a study of T cells in localized non-small cell lung cancer. Repertoires were generated with immunoSEQ multiplex PCR, while TCRdb's copy carries only in-frame clones and drops some. The sample yields about 2,000 clones, roughly 28% seen once. This material consisted of normal lung tissue next to the tumor, taken before any cancer treatment. The receptors derive from a woman aged 35 to 70 with stage II lung adenocarcinoma. The CDR3 runs from the conserved cysteine through the conserved F or W. Each record gives: J gene, clone size, V gene, D gene, CDR3 DNA, CDR3 protein. D genes are given only for firm matches. Where a row states a size, it is once, few, many or the class of an expanded clone; other rows omit it.

>TRBJ2-1|.|TRBV5-1|.
TGCGCCAGCAGCATCCGGGACATACACAATGAGCAGTTCTTC
CASSIRDIHNEQFF
>TRBJ1-1|.|TRBV15|TRBD1
TGTGCCACCAGCAGACCCATAGGGAGGGACAGAGAGCGAATTGAAGCTTTCTTT
CATSRPIGRDRERIEAFF
>TRBJ2-6|.|TRBV28|TRBD1
TGTGCCAGCAGTTTCCCGACAGGGTGGGGGGCCAACGTCCTGACTTTC
CASSFPTGWGANVLTF
>TRBJ2-3|.|TRBV5-1|.
TGCGCCAGCAGCTTGGAAGCGGCTAGCACAGATACGCAGTATTTT
CASSLEAASTDTQYF
>TRBJ2-7|.|TRBV5-1|TRBD2
TGCGCCAGCAGCTCGAGAACTAGCGGGGGGCCCTACGAGCAGTACTTC
CASSSRTSGGPYEQYF
>TRBJ2-1|.|TRBV9|.
TGTGCCAGCAGCGGCCTCGGGGATTCTATATACAATGAGCAGTTCTTC
CASSGLGDSIYNEQFF
>TRBJ2-2|.|TRBV2|TRBD2
TGTGCCAGCCGCGGGAGAGGAAACACCGGGGAGCTGTTTTTT
CASRGRGNTGELFF
>TRBJ2-7|.|TRBV28|.
TGTGCCAGCAGCATAGGGGGGGGCAACGAGCAGTACTTC
CASSIGGGNEQYF
>TRBJ2-5|few|TRBV11-3|.
TGTGCCAGCAGCAGGAACAGGGCCCAAGAGACCCAGTACTTC
CASSRNRAQETQYF
>TRBJ2-1|.|TRBV5-1|TRBD1
TGCGCCAGCAGCTTGCAGGGGGTTAACAATGAGCAGTTCTTC
CASSLQGVNNEQFF
>TRBJ2-1|few|TRBV11-3|.
TGTGCCAGCAACTCCCGAGGGGGGGACAATGAGCAGTTCTTC
CASNSRGGDNEQFF
>TRBJ2-7|.|TRBV11-3|.
TGTGCCAGCAGCTTAGGTAGGGACGGATCCTACGAGCAGTACTTC
CASSLGRDGSYEQYF
>TRBJ2-1|.|TRBV5-1|TRBD2
TGCGCCAGCAGCTTGGATCGAGCGGGAGTAGGCAATGAGCAGTTCTTC
CASSLDRAGVGNEQFF
>TRBJ1-4|few|TRBV6-8|.
TGTGCCAGCAGCCGAGGGGGTGAAAAACTGTTTTTT
CASSRGGEKLFF
>TRBJ1-2|medium-sized|TRBV11-3|.
TGTGCCAGCAGCTTAGAAGAGGCGGGAACTAACTATGGCTACACCTTC
CASSLEEAGTNYGYTF
>TRBJ1-6|.|TRBV7-5|.
TGTGCCAGCAGCTTACAGGGTTCCTATAATTCACCCCTCCACTTT
CASSLQGSYNSPLHF
>TRBJ2-6|.|TRBV16|TRBD1
TGTGCCAGCAGCCGGGACAGCTCTGGGGCCAACGTCCTGACTTTC
CASSRDSSGANVLTF
>TRBJ1-4|few|TRBV28|.
TGTGCCAGCAGCCCCTTTAAAGCATCACTGTTTTTT
CASSPFKASLFF
>TRBJ1-2|few|TRBV6-8|TRBD1
TGTGCCATCAGCGTATACAGGGGGCGAGCTAACTATGGCTACACCTTC
CAISVYRGRANYGYTF
>TRBJ1-2|few|TRBV6-8|.
TGTGCCAGCACCCCTAGGGACGTCTTCTATGGCTACACCTTC
CASTPRDVFYGYTF
>TRBJ1-5|few|TRBV19|.
TGTGCCAGTAGTATAGGTACAGACTCTTATCAGCCCCAGCATTTT
CASSIGTDSYQPQHF
>TRBJ2-3|.|TRBV10-2|TRBD2
TGCGCCAGCAGTGACAGCGGGGGCTATACGCAGTATTTT
CASSDSGGYTQYF
>TRBJ2-2|.|TRBV5-1|TRBD2
TGCGCCAGCAGTTTTACTAGCGGGAGTTTGACCGGGGAGCTGTTTTTT
CASSFTSGSLTGELFF
>TRBJ1-2|.|TRBV29-1|TRBD1
TGCAGCGTAGACCAGGGGGTAGGTGGCTACACCTTC
CSVDQGVGGYTF
>TRBJ2-3|few|TRBV23-1|TRBD1
TGCGCCAGCAGTCAATCGGTACCGGACAGGGGGACAGATACGCAGTATTTT
CASSQSVPDRGTDTQYF
>TRBJ2-1|few|TRBV5-1|TRBD1
TGCGCCAGCAGCTCCGGGACAGCGGCCTACAATGAGCAGTTCTTC
CASSSGTAAYNEQFF
>TRBJ1-5|.|TRBV28|.
TGTGCCAGCAGTCCTACAGGGAGACAACAGCCCCAGCATTTT
CASSPTGRQQPQHF
>TRBJ1-1|few|TRBV12-5|.
TGTGCCAGCACCCCTACCGGAGGCACTGAAGCTTTCTTT
CASTPTGGTEAFF
>TRBJ1-4|.|TRBV28|.
TGTGCCATCACTACCCTTTGGGTGGCTAATGAAAAACTGTTTTTT
CAITTLWVANEKLFF
>TRBJ1-1|.|TRBV5-1|TRBD1
TGCGCCAGCAGCGCAGAGGGGGCGCGGGACACTGAAGCTTTCTTT
CASSAEGARDTEAFF
>TRBJ1-1|few|TRBV5-1|.
TGCGCCAGCAGCCTCGGGACAACACAGGGTGAAGCTTTCTTT
CASSLGTTQGEAFF
>TRBJ1-1|few|TRBV11-3|.
TGTGCCAGCAGCTCCTTCCTAACAGGCACTGAAGCTTTCTTT
CASSSFLTGTEAFF
>TRBJ1-2|.|TRBV18|TRBD1
TGTGCCAGCTCACCGGGACAGGCAAACCACTATGGCTACACCTTC
CASSPGQANHYGYTF
>TRBJ2-5|few|TRBV11-3|.
TGTGCCAGCAGCTTTGGGGACATAAAAGAGACCCAGTACTTC
CASSFGDIKETQYF
>TRBJ2-5|few|TRBV10-2|TRBD2
TGCGCCAGCAGTGAGCGTCTAGCGGGAGAGGGGCAAGAGACCCAGTACTTC
CASSERLAGEGQETQYF
>TRBJ2-1|.|TRBV28|TRBD2
TGTGCCAGCAGTTCCAGCGGGAGGGCCGGTGAGCAGTTCTTC
CASSSSGRAGEQFF
>TRBJ2-3|large|TRBV9|.
TGTGCCAGCAGCGAGGGACATATGGAAGATACGCAGTATTTT
CASSEGHMEDTQYF
>TRBJ2-3|.|TRBV7-5|.
TGTGCCAGCAGCCGTCTTCAGGGCGTAGATACGCAGTATTTT
CASSRLQGVDTQYF
>TRBJ1-2|few|TRBV28|TRBD1
TGTGCCAGCAGTCCGACAGGGTGGGACGGCTACACCTTC
CASSPTGWDGYTF
>TRBJ2-5|few|TRBV28|TRBD2
TGTGCCAGCAGCCCGAGACTAGCGGGGATTACGGAGACCCAGTACTTC
CASSPRLAGITETQYF
>TRBJ1-2|few|TRBV14|.
TGTGCCAGCAGCCAAGCCGGTATTTCCTATGGCTACACCTTC
CASSQAGISYGYTF
>TRBJ1-5|few|TRBV6-1|.
TGTGCCAGCAGTGAAGAACTTGGTGATAGCAATCAGCCCCAGCATTTT
CASSEELGDSNQPQHF
>TRBJ2-3|.|TRBV4-1|TRBD2
TGCGCCAGCAGCCAAGGATCGAGGGTAGGATCTCTAGCGGGAGGAGGGGATACGCAGTATTTT
CASSQGSRVGSLAGGGDTQYF
>TRBJ1-2|.|TRBV11-3|.
TGTGCCAGCAGCTCCAGGGCCTTCACCTATGGCTACACCTTC
CASSSRAFTYGYTF
>TRBJ2-6|.|TRBV9|.
TGTGCCAGCAGTGAAGCGACACCCTCTGGGGCCAACGTCCTGACTTTC
CASSEATPSGANVLTF
>TRBJ2-5|.|TRBV19|.
TGTGCCAGTAGTATAATGGGCCAAGAGACCCAGTACTTC
CASSIMGQETQYF
>TRBJ1-1|.|TRBV5-1|TRBD1
TGCGCCAGCAGCTTGATGGTTGGACAGGGGGCTGAAGCTTTCTTT
CASSLMVGQGAEAFF
>TRBJ1-5|.|TRBV28|TRBD1
TGTGCCAGCACCCCACAGGGGGTAGGTAGCAATCAGCCCCAGCATTTT
CASTPQGVGSNQPQHF